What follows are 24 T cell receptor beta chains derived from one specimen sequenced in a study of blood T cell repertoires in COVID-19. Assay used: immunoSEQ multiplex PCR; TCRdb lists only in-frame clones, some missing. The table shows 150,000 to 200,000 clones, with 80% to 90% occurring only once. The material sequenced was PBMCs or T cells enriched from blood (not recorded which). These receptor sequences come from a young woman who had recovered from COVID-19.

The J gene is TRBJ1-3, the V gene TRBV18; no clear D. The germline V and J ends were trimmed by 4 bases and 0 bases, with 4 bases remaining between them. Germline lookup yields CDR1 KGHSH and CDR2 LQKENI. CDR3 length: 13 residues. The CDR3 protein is CASSLDSGNTIYF. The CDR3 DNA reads TGTGCCAGCTCACTAGACTCTGGAAACACCATATATTTT.

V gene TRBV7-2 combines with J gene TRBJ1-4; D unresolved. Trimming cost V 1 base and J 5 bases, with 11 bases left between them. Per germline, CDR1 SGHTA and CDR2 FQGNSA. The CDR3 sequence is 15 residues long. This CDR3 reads CASSLDFGRNEKLFF. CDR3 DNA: TGTGCCAGCAGCTTAGACTTCGGGAGAAATGAAAAACTGTTTTTT.

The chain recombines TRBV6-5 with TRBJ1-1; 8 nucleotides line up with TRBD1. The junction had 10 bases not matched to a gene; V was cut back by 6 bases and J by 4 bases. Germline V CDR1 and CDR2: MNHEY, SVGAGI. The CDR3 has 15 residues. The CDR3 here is CASRGQESSVTEAFF. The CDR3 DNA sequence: TGTGCCAGCAGGGGACAGGAAAGTTCGGTCACTGAAGCTTTCTTT.

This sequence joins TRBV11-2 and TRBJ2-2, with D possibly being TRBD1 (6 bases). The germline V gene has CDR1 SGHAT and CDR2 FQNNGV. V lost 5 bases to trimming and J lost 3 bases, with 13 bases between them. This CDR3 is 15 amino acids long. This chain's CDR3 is CASSLGTWDTGELFF. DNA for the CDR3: TGTGCCAGCAGCCTAGGGACATGGGACACCGGGGAGCTGTTTTTT. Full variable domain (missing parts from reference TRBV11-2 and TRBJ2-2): EAGVAQSPRYKIIEKRQSVAFWCNPISGHATLYWYQQILGQGPKLLIQFQNNGVVDDSQLPKDRFSAERLKGVDSTLKIQPAKLEDSAVYLCASSLGTWDTGELFFGEGSRLTVL.

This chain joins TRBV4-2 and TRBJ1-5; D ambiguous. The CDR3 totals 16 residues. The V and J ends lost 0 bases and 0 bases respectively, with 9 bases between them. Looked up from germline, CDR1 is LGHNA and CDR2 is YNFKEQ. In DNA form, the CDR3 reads TGTGCCAGCAGCCAAGATGTCCTAACTAGCAATCAGCCCCAGCATTTT. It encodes CASSQDVLTSNQPQHF.

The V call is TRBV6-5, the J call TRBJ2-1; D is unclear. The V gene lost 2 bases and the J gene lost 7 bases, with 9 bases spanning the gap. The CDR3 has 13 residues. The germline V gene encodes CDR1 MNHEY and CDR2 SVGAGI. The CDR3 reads CASSYKSENEQFF. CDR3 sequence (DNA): TGTGCCAGCAGTTACAAGTCCGAGAATGAGCAGTTCTTC.

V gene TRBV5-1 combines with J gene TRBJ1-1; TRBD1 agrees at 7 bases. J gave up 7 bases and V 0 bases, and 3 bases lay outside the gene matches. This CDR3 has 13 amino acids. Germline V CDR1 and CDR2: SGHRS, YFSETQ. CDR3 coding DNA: TGCGCCAGCAGCTTGGTCGACAGGGTTGAAGCTTTCTTT. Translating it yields CASSLVDRVEAFF. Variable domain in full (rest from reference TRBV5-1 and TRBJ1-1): KAGVTQTPRYLIKTRGQQVTLSCSPISGHRSVSWYQQTPGQGLQFLFEYFSETQRNKGNFPGRFSGRQFSNSRSEMNVSTLELGDSALYLCASSLVDRVEAFFGQGTRLTVV.

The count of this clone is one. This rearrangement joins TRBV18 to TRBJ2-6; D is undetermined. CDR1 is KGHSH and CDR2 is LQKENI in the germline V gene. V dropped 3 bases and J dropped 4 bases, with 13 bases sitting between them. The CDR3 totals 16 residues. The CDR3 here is CASSPSQTRGANVLTF. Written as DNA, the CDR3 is TGTGCCAGCTCACCGTCACAGACCCGCGGGGCCAACGTCCTGACTTTC.

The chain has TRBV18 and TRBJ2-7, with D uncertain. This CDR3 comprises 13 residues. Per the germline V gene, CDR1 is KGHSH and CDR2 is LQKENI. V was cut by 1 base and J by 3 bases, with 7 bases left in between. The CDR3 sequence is CASSPQRGYEQYF. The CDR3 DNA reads TGTGCCAGCTCACCACAACGAGGCTACGAGCAGTACTTC.

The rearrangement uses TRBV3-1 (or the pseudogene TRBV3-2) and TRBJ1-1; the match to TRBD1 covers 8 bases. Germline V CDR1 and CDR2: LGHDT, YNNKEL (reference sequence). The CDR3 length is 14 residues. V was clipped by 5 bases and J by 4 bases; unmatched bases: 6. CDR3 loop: CASSSNRGSTEAFF. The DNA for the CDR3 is TGTGCCAGCAGCTCAAACAGGGGGAGCACTGAAGCTTTCTTT.

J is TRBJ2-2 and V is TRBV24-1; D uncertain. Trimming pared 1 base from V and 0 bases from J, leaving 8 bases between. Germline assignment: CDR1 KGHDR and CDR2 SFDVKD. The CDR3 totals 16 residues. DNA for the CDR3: TGTGCCACCAGTGATTTTGAGGTGGCGAACACCGGGGAGCTGTTTTTT. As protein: CATSDFEVANTGELFF.

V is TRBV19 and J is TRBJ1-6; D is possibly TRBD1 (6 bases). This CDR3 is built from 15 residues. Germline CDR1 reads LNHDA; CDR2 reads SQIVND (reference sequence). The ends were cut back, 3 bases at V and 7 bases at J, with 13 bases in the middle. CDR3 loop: CASSIARGPNSPLHF. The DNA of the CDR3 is TGTGCCAGTAGTATTGCCAGGGGACCGAATTCACCCCTCCACTTT.

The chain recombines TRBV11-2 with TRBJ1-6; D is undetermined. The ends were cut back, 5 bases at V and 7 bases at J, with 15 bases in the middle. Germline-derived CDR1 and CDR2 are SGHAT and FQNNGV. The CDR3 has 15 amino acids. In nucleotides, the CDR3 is TGTGCCAGCAGCCCGGAGCACGTGCCCAATTCACCCCTCCACTTT. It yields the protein CASSPEHVPNSPLHF.

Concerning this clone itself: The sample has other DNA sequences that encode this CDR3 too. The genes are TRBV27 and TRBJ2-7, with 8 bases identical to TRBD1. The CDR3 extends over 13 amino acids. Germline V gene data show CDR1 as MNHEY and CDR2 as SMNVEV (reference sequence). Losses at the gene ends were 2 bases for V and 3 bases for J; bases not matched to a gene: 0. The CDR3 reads CASSLGTGYEQYF. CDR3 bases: TGTGCCAGCAGTTTAGGGACAGGCTACGAGCAGTACTTC.

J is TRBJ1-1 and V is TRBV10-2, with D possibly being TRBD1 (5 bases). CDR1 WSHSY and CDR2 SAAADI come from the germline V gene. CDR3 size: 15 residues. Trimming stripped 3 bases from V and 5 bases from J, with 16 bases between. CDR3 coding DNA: TGCGCCAGCAGTGACTCGGGGGGTGGGCGGACTGAAGCTTTCTTT. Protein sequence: CASSDSGGGRTEAFF.

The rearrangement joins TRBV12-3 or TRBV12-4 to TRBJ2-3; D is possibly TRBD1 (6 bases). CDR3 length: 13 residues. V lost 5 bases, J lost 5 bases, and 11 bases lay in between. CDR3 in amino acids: CASSAIRGDTQYF. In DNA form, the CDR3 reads TGTGCCAGCAGTGCAATCAGGGGAGATACGCAGTATTTT.

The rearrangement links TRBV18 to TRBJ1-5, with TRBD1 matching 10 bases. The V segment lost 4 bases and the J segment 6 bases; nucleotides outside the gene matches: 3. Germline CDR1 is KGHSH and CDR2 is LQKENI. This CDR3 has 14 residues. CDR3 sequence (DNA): TGTGCCAGCTCACAGACAGGGGGCGGTCAGCCCCAGCATTTT. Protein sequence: CASSQTGGGQPQHF.

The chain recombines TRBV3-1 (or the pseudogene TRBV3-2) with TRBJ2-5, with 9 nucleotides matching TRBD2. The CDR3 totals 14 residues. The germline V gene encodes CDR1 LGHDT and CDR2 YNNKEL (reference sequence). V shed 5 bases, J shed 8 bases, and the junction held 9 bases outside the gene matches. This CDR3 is CASSTTGRGGTQYF. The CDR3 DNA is TGTGCCAGCAGCACCACGGGGCGGGGGGGAACCCAGTACTTC.

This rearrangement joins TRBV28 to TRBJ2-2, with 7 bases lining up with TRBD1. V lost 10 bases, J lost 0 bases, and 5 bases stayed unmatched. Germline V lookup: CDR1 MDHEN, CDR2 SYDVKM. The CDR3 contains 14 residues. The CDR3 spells CATQGTANTGELFF. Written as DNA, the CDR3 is TGTGCCACCCAAGGGACAGCGAACACCGGGGAGCTGTTTTTT.

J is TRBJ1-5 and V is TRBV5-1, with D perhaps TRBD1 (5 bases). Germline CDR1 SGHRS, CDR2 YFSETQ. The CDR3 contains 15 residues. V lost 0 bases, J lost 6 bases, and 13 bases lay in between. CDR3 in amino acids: CASSLESGMGQPQHF. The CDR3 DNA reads TGCGCCAGCAGCTTGGAGTCAGGGATGGGTCAGCCCCAGCATTTT.

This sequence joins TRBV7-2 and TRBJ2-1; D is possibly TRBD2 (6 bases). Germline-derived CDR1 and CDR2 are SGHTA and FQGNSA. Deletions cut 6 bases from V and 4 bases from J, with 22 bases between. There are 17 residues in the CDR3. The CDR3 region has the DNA TGTGCCAGCAGTCCCGAACCGGGACTGGGAGCTTACAATGAGCAGTTCTTC. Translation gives CASSPEPGLGAYNEQFF.

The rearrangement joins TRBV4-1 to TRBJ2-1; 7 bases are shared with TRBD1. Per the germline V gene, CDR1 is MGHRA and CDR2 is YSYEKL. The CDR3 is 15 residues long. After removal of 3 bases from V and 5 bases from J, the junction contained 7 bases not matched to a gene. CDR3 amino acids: CASSHWDRKNNEQFF. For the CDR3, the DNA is TGCGCCAGCAGCCATTGGGACAGAAAAAACAATGAGCAGTTCTTC.

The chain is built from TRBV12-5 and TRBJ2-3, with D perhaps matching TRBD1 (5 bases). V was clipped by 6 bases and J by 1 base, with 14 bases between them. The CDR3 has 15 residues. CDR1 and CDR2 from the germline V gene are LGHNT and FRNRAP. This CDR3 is CASGRRVYGTDTQYF. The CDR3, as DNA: TGTGCTAGTGGCCGCAGGGTTTATGGCACAGATACGCAGTATTTT. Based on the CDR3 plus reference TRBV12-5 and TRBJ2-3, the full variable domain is DARVTQTPRHKVTEMGQEVTMRCQPILGHNTVFWYRQTMMQGLELLAYFRNRAPLDDSGMPKDRFSAEMPDATLATLKIQPSEPRDSAVYFCASGRRVYGTDTQYFGPGTRLTVL.

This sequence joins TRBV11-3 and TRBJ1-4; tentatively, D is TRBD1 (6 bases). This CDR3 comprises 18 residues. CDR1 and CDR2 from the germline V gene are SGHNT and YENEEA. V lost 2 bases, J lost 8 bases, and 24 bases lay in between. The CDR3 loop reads CASSLLGRAGGAWEKLFF. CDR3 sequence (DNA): TGTGCCAGCAGCTTATTGGGCCGCGCGGGGGGCGCGTGGGAAAAACTGTTTTTT.